One TCR beta chain is described in this entry. This sample stems from a study of blood T cell repertoires in COVID-19. Study information: COVID-19 samples collected from the United States, Italy and Spain covered acute and convalescent phases.

Per the original methods: Reference gene primer amplification in the assay estimated nucleated cell counts. The method was immunoSEQ multiplex PCR; TCRdb's version includes in-frame clones alone and lacks a portion of them. V and J calls and clone size are those listed in that table; D and trimming were worked out from the DNA. The sample holds around 150,000 clones; 87% are singletons and the top ten take 5%. The CDR3 covers 13 residues. Germline V gives CDR1 SGDLS, CDR2 YYNGEE. V was cut by 0 bases and J by 5 bases, with 9 bases left in between. The receptor comes from a human donor in a cohort sampled during active COVID-19. The sequenced material came from peripheral blood. The chain carries TRBV9 and TRBJ2-7; no clear D. CDR3 amino acids: CASSVGAADEQYF. The DNA of the CDR3 is TGTGCCAGCAGCGTAGGGGCAGCTGACGAGCAGTACTTC. Full variable domain (outside the CDR3, taken from reference TRBV9 and TRBJ2-7): DSGVTQTPKHLITATGQRVTLRCSPRSGDLSVYWYQQSLDQGLQFLIQYYNGEERAKGNILERFSAQQFPDLHSELNLSSLELGDSALYFCASSVGAADEQYFGPGTRLTVT.